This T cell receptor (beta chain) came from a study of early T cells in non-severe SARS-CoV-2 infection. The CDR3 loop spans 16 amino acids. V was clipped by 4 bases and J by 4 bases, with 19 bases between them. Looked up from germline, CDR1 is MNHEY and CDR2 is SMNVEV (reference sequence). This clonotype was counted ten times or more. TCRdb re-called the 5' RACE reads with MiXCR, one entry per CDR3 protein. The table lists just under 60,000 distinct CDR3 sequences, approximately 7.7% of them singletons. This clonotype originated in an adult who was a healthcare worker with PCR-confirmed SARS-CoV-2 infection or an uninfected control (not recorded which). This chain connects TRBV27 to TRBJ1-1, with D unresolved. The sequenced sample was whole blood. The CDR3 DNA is TGTGCCAGCAGTTCCATTGGTAAAGGGATGGGCACTGAAGCTTTCTTT. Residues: CASSSIGKGMGTEAFF.